Below, 21 T cell receptor beta chains from the same sample are listed, as sequenced in a study of radiation and T cells in renal cell carcinoma. The time point: blood 2 weeks post-SBRT. Treatment given: 15 Gy SBRT to primary tumor, nephrectomy 4 weeks later. Using immunoSEQ multiplex PCR, the repertoire was profiled, and TCRdb retains in-frame clones only, with some absent. The profile shows some 58,000 clones, roughly 72% of them singletons. Sequenced here: blood, sampled from a patient whose treatment included radiotherapy and nephrectomy. All receptors derive from a man aged 55 to 70 with renal cell carcinoma.

V is TRBV30 and J is TRBJ1-2, with no clear D. CDR3 length equals 13 residues. V lost 4 bases and J lost 2, with 11 bases in between. Germline lookup yields CDR1 GTSNPN and CDR2 SVGIG (reference sequence). The DNA for the CDR3 is TGTGCCTGGACCTTAGGACGAAACTATGGCTACACCTTC. Amino acid sequence: CAWTLGRNYGYTF.

The gene calls are TRBV9 and TRBJ1-1, with a weak D call TRBD1 (6 bases). Trimming stripped 0 bases from V and 3 bases from J, with 12 bases between. This CDR3 is 15 amino acids long. Looked up from germline, CDR1 is SGDLS and CDR2 is YYNGEE. The CDR3 reads CASSVGGRGDTEAFF. CDR3 DNA: TGTGCCAGCAGCGTAGGAGGCAGGGGTGACACTGAAGCTTTCTTT. Full variable domain (rest looked up from reference TRBV9 and TRBJ1-1): DSGVTQTPKHLITATGQRVTLRCSPRSGDLSVYWYQQSLDQGLQFLIQYYNGEERAKGNILERFSAQQFPDLHSELNLSSLELGDSALYFCASSVGGRGDTEAFFGQGTRLTVV.

The chain has TRBV27 and TRBJ2-1; TRBD2 matches at 10 bases. The CDR3 has 16 amino acids. The trim removed 3 bases at V and 3 bases at J, leaving 5 bases unmatched. Germline values: CDR1 MNHEY, CDR2 SMNVEV (reference sequence). CDR3 in amino acids: CASSFIAGGYYNEQFF. The CDR3 DNA reads TGTGCCAGCAGTTTTATAGCGGGGGGATACTACAATGAGCAGTTCTTC.

This clone was observed a few times. This chain uses TRBV2 with TRBJ2-2, with D possibly TRBD1 on 6 matching bases. CDR3 length equals 15 residues. The V gene's germline CDR1 is SNHLY and CDR2 FYNNEI. Trimming took off 6 bases at V and 2 bases at J, with 13 bases between the two ends. This CDR3 is CASRGASLNTGELFF. The CDR3 nucleotides read TGTGCCAGCAGGGGGGCTAGCTTAAACACCGGGGAGCTGTTTTTT.

The chain employs TRBV19 and TRBJ2-3, with 7 bases matching TRBD2. The CDR3 is 15 amino acids. Germline V gene sequence: CDR1 LNHDA, CDR2 SQIVND (reference sequence). J gave up 1 base and V 3 bases, and 4 bases lay outside the gene matches. The CDR3: CASSILLAGTDTQYF. As DNA, the CDR3 is TGTGCCAGTAGTATTTTGCTAGCGGGCACAGATACGCAGTATTTT. The full variable domain, in which reference TRBV19 and TRBJ2-3 provide the parts outside the CDR3, is DGGITQSPKYLFRKEGQNVTLSCEQNLNHDAMYWYRQDPGQGLRLIYYSQIVNDFQKGDIAEGYSVSREKKESFPLTVTSAQKNPTAFYLCASSILLAGTDTQYFGPGTRLTVL.

The rearrangement joins TRBV18 to TRBJ2-1; perhaps TRBD2 as D (6 bases). The CDR3 runs to 11 residues. In germline, CDR1 is KGHSH, CDR2 LQKENI. Between the trimmed V and J ends, which lost 3 bases and 9 bases, there was a span of 6 bases. Written as DNA, the CDR3 is TGTGCCAGCTCACCCGGGAGTGAGCAGTTCTTC. Translating gives CASSPGSEQFF.

This rearrangement joins TRBV11-2 to TRBJ2-1; D call uncertain. The CDR3 sequence is 13 residues long. The V and J ends lost 5 bases and 7 bases respectively, with 12 bases between them. Germline V gene lookup returns CDR1 SGHAT and CDR2 FQNNGV. Written as DNA, the CDR3 is TGTGCCAGCAGCCTTTCTAGATTAAATGAGCAGTTCTTC. Translated, it gives CASSLSRLNEQFF.

The V and J genes are TRBV7-7 and TRBJ1-5; D unclear. The length of the CDR3 is 17 residues. CDR1 and CDR2 from the germline V gene are SSHAT and FNYEAQ (reference sequence). Trimming pared 2 bases from V and 0 bases from J, leaving 14 bases between. The CDR3 loop reads CASSLSLANYSNQPQHF. CDR3 DNA: TGTGCCAGCAGCTTAAGTTTGGCGAACTATAGCAATCAGCCCCAGCATTTT.

The chain carries TRBV7-2 and TRBJ2-7; the D is unclear. CDR1 is SGHTA and CDR2 is FQGNSA in the germline V gene. There are 12 residues in the CDR3. V was clipped by 1 base and J by 1 base, with 2 bases between them. CDR3 in DNA: TGTGCCAGCAGCTTAGAGTCCTACGAGCAGTACTTC. Amino acid sequence: CASSLESYEQYF.

The rearrangement joins TRBV19 to TRBJ2-1; maybe TRBD2 (5 bases). Germline-derived CDR1 and CDR2 are LNHDA and SQIVND (reference sequence). Trimming took off 10 bases at V and 2 bases at J, with 18 bases between the two ends. This CDR3 comprises 15 residues. The CDR3 protein is CATREGTDTYNEQFF. The CDR3 DNA sequence: TGTGCCACCCGTGAGGGCACAGATACCTACAATGAGCAGTTCTTC.

Only one count was recorded for this clone. The chain recombines TRBV7-2 with TRBJ2-1, with TRBD2 identical over 9 bases. Germline CDR1 is SGHTA and CDR2 is FQGNSA. The V and J ends lost 2 bases and 7 bases, in that order; junction bases with no gene match: 6. CDR3 length: 15 amino acids. As DNA, the CDR3 is TGTGCCAGCAGCTTACTTAGCGGGAGTCTAAATGAGCAGTTCTTC. Translation gives CASSLLSGSLNEQFF.

The V and J genes are TRBV6-5 and TRBJ2-7; 7 bases are a match to TRBD1. Germline V gene data show CDR1 as MNHEY and CDR2 as SVGAGI. Losses at the gene ends were 6 bases for V and 2 bases for J; bases not matched to a gene: 4. The CDR3 spans 13 residues. CDR3 in amino acids: CASRGTATYEQYV. CDR3 coding DNA: TGTGCCAGCAGAGGGACAGCTACCTACGAGCAGTACGTC.

The J gene is TRBJ2-5, the V gene TRBV10-1, with D possibly matching TRBD1 (5 bases). V gave up 4 bases and J gave up 5 bases, with 20 bases separating them. Germline CDR1 reads WNHNN; CDR2 reads SYGVQD (reference sequence). The length of the CDR3 is 16 residues. CDR3 in DNA: TGCGCCAGCAGTGGAAATGTGCAGGGTGGACGGGAGACCCAGTACTTC. Residues: CASSGNVQGGRETQYF.

This clone has a count of ten or more. The CDR3 DNA sequence: TGTGCCTGGAGTGTACTAGCGGGGTCCTACGAGCAGTACTTC. Encoded protein: CAWSVLAGSYEQYF. J is TRBJ2-7 and V is TRBV30; 10 nucleotides line up with TRBD2. The CDR3 loop spans 14 amino acids. V lost 0 bases, J lost 1 base, and 0 bases stayed unmatched. The V gene's germline CDR1 is GTSNPN and CDR2 SVGIG (reference sequence).

Written as DNA, the CDR3 is TGTGCCAGCAGCAAATGGCGGTGGGGCACAGATACGCAGTATTTT. As protein: CASSKWRWGTDTQYF. V and J are TRBV21-1 and TRBJ2-3; TRBD2, the table's D call, was not compared with the DNA. TRBV21-1 is a pseudogene segment. The CDR3 loop spans 15 amino acids.

The chain is built from TRBV27 and TRBJ2-7; D unresolved. This CDR3 is 18 amino acids long. Germline V gene lookup returns CDR1 MNHEY and CDR2 SMNVEV (reference sequence). The ends were cut back, 2 bases at V and 3 bases at J, with 23 bases in the middle. CDR3 sequence (DNA): TGTGCCAGCAGTTTAGCCATGGTCTTTCGGCGGCTATGCTACGAGCAGTACGTC. It codes for CASSLAMVFRRLCYEQYV.

V gene TRBV30 combines with J gene TRBJ2-2; no reliable D call. CDR3 length: 14 residues. The ends were cut back, 3 bases at V and 0 bases at J, with 8 bases in the middle. Germline assignment: CDR1 GTSNPN and CDR2 SVGIG (reference sequence). The CDR3: CAWSRMANTGELFF. The CDR3 DNA sequence: TGTGCCTGGAGCCGGATGGCGAACACCGGGGAGCTGTTTTTT.

Details on this clone: The same CDR3 can be traced to other DNA sequences in this sample. The chain combines TRBV20-1 with TRBJ1-2; D not resolved. The germline V and J ends were trimmed by 6 bases and 2 bases, with 7 bases remaining between them. The germline gives CDR1 DFQATT, CDR2 SNEGSKA (reference sequence). CDR3 length equals 11 residues. The chain's CDR3 is CSAKDNYGYTF. CDR3 sequence (DNA): TGCAGTGCGAAGGACAACTATGGCTACACCTTC.

The chain links TRBV5-5 to TRBJ2-5, with a tentative D call TRBD1 (5 bases). V gave up 0 bases and J gave up 0 bases, with 12 bases separating them. CDR1 is SGHKS, CDR2 YYEKEE, per germline (reference sequence). This CDR3 is 16 amino acids long. CDR3 DNA sequence: TGTGCCAGCAGCTTGGCGCCAGGGAAGTACCAAGAGACCCAGTACTTC. Residues: CASSLAPGKYQETQYF.

The chain joins TRBV5-4 to TRBJ2-1; tentative D call: TRBD2 (5 bases). The germline V gene encodes CDR1 SGHNT and CDR2 YYREEE (reference sequence). Trimming cost V 3 bases and J 9 bases, with 19 bases left between them. CDR3 length: 15 amino acids. DNA for the CDR3: TGTGCCAGCAGCTGGGCCGGGATCCCTCCCGTTGAGCAGTTCTTC. Its translation: CASSWAGIPPVEQFF.

CDR3 sequence (DNA): TGTGCCAGCTTTAGGGGCGGTAGCACAGATACGCAGTATTTT. It encodes CASFRGGSTDTQYF. The V and J genes are TRBV7-6 and TRBJ2-3; tentatively, D is TRBD1 (5 bases). Trimming removed 8 bases from V and 0 bases from J, with 12 bases in between. Germline V CDR1 and CDR2: SGHVS, FNYEAQ. The CDR3 is 14 residues long. The variable domain in full, with the rest retrieved from reference TRBV7-6 and TRBJ2-3, is GAGVSQSPRYKVTKRGQDVALRCDPISGHVSLYWYRQALGQGPEFLTYFNYEAQQDKSGLPNDRFSAERPEGSISTLTIQRTEQRDSAMYRCASFRGGSTDTQYFGPGTRLTVL.